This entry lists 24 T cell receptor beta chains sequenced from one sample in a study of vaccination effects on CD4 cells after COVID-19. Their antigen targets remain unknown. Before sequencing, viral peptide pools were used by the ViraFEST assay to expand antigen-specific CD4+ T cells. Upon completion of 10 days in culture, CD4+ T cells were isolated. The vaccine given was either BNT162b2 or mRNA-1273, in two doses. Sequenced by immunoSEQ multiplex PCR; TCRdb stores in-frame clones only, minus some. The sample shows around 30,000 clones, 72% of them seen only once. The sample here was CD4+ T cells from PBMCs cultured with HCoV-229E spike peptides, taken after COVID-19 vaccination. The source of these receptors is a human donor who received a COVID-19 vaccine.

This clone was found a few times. CDR3 bases: TGTGCCAGCAGCCAAGTGTTACACAATGAGCAGTTCTTC. Amino acid sequence: CASSQVLHNEQFF. The gene calls are TRBV3-1 (or the pseudogene TRBV3-2) and TRBJ2-1; D remains ambiguous. The CDR3 is made up of 13 amino acids. CDR1 is LGHDT and CDR2 is YNNKEL in the germline V gene (reference sequence). Trimming cost V 1 base and J 5 bases, with 6 bases left between them.

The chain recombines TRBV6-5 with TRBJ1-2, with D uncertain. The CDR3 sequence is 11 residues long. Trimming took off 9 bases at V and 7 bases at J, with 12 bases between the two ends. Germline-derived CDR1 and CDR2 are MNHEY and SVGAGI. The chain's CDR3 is CASYHLGGYTF. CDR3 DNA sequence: TGTGCCAGTTACCATCTGGGTGGCTACACCTTC.

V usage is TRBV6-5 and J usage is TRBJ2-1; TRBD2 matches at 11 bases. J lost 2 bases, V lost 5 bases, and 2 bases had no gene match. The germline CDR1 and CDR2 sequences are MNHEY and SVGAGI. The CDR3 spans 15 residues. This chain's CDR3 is CASSLAGGAYNEQFF. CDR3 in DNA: TGTGCCAGCAGTCTAGCGGGGGGCGCCTACAATGAGCAGTTCTTC.

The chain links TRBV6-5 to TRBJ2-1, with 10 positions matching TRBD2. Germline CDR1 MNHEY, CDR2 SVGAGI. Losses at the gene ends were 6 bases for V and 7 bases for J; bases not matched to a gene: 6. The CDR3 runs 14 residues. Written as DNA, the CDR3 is TGTGCCAGCAGAACCCTAGCGGGAGATAATGAGCAGTTCTTC. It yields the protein CASRTLAGDNEQFF.

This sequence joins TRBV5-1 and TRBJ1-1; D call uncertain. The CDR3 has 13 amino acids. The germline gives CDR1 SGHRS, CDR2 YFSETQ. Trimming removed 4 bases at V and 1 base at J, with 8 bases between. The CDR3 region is CASSPERNTEAFF. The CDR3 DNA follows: TGCGCCAGCAGCCCAGAGCGGAACACTGAAGCTTTCTTT.

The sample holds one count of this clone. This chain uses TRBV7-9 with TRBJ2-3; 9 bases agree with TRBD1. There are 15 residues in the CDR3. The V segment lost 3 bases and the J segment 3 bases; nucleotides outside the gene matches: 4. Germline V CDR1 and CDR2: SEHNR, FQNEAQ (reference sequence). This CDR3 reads CASSFDRGRTDTQYF. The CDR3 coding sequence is TGTGCCAGCAGCTTTGACAGGGGGAGGACAGATACGCAGTATTTT.

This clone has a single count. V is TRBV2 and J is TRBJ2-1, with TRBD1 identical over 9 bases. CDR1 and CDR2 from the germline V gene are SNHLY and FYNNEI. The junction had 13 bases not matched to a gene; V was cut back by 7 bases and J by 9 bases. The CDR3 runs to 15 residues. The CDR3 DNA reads TGTGCCAGCAACGGGATCGGGGGACAGGGACGTGAGCAGTTCTTC. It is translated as CASNGIGGQGREQFF.

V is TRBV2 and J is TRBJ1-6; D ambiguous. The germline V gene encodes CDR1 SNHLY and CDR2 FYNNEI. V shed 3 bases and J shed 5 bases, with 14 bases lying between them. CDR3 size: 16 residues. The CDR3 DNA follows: TGTGCCAGCAGTGACAGATTCGTAAGAAATAATTCACCCCTCCACTTT. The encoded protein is CASSDRFVRNNSPLHF.

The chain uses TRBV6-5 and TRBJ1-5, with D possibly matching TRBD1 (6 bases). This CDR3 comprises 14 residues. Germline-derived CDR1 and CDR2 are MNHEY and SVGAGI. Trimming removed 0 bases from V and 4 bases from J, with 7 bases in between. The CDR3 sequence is CASSYSRGNQPQHF. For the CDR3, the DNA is TGTGCCAGCAGTTACTCCAGGGGTAATCAGCCCCAGCATTTT.

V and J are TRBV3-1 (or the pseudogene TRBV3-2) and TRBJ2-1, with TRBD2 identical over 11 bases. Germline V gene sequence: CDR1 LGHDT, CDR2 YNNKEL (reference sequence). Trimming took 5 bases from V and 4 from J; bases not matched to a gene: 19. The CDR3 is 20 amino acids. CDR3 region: CASSNAGLAGFFRGYNEQFF. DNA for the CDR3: TGTGCCAGCAGCAACGCCGGACTAGCGGGTTTCTTCCGGGGTTACAATGAGCAGTTCTTC.

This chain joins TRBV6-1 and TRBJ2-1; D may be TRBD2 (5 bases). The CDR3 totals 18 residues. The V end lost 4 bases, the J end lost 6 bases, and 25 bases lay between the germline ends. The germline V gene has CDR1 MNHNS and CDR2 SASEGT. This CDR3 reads CASSVERAGRSPFNEQFF. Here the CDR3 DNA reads TGTGCCAGCAGTGTAGAGAGGGCGGGCCGTTCCCCCTTCAATGAGCAGTTCTTC.

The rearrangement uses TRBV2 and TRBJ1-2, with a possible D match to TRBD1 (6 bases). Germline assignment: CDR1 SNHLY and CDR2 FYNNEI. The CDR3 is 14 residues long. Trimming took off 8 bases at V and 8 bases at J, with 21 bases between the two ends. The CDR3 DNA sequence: TGTGCCAGCCATCGACTCAGGGGACGGAGCGGCTACACCTTC. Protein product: CASHRLRGRSGYTF.

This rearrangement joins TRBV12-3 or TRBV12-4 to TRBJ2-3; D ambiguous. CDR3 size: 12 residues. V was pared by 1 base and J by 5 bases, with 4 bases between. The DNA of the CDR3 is TGTGCCAGCAGTTTAGTGGTAGATACGCAGTATTTT. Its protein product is CASSLVVDTQYF.

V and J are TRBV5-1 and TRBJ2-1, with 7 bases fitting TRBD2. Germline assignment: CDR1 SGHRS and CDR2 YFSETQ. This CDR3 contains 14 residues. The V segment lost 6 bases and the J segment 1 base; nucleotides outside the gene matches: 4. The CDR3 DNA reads TGCGCCAGCACCCCTAGCGGTTCCTACAATGAGCAGTTCTTC. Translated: CASTPSGSYNEQFF.

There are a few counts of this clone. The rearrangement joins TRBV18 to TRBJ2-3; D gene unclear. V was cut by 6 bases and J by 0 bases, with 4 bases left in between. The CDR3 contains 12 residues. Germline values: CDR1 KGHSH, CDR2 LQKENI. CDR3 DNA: TGTGCCAGCTCGGATAGCACAGATACGCAGTATTTT. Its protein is CASSDSTDTQYF.

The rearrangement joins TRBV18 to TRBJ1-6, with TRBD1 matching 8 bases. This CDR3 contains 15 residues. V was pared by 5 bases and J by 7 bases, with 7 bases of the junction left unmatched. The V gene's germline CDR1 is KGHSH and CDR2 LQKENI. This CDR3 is CASSTGQGGNSPLHF. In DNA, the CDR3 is TGTGCCAGCTCAACCGGACAGGGAGGGAATTCACCCCTCCACTTT.

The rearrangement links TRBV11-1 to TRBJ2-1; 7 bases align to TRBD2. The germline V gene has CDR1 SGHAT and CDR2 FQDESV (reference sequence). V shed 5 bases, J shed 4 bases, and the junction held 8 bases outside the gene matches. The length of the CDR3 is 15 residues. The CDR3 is CASSQNRDYYNEQFF. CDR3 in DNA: TGTGCCAGCAGCCAAAACCGGGACTATTACAATGAGCAGTTCTTC.

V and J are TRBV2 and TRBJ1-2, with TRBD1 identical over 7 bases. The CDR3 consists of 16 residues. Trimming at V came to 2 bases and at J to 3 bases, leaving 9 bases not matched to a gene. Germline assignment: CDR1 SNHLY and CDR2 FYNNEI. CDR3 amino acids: CASSETKYGQDYGYTF. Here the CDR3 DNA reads TGTGCCAGCAGTGAAACCAAATACGGACAGGACTATGGCTACACCTTC.

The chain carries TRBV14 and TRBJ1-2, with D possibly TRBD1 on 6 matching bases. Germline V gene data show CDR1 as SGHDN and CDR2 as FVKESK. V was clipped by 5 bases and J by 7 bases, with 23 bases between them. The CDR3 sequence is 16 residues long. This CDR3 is CASSVQGGGVVSGYTF. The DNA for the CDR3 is TGTGCCAGCAGCGTACAGGGAGGTGGTGTCGTGAGTGGCTACACCTTC.

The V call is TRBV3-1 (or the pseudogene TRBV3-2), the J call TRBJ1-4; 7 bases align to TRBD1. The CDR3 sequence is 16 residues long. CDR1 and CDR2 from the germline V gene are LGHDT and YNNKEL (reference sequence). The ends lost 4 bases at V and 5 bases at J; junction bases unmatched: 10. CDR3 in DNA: TGTGCCAGCAGCCTAAGAAGTGGGACAGTCAATGAAAAACTGTTTTTT. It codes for CASSLRSGTVNEKLFF.

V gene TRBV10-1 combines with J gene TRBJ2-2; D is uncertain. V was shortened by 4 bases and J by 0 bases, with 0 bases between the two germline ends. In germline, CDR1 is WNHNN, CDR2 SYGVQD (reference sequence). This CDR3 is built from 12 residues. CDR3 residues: CASSANTGELFF. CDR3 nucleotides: TGCGCCAGCAGTGCGAACACCGGGGAGCTGTTTTTT.

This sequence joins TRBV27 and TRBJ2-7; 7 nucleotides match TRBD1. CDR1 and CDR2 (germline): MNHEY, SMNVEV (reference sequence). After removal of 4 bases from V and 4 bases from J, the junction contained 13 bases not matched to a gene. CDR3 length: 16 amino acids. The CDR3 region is CASSSGQAVRVYEQYF. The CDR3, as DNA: TGTGCCAGCAGTTCAGGACAGGCCGTTAGAGTTTACGAGCAGTACTTC.

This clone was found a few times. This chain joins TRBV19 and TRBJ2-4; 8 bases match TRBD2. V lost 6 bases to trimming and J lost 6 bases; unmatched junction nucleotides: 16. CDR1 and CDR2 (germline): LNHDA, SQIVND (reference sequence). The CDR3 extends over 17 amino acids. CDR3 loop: CASSYMAAGGYGNIQYF. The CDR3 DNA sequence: TGTGCCAGTAGCTACATGGCGGCGGGAGGCTATGGAAACATTCAGTACTTC.

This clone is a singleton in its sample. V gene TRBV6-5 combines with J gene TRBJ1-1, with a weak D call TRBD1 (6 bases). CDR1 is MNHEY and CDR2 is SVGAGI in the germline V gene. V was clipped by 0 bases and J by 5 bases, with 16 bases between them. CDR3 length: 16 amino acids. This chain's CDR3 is CASSYSMTGLRTEAFF. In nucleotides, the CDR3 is TGTGCCAGCAGTTACTCGATGACAGGTTTAAGGACTGAAGCTTTCTTT.